This entry lists 8 T cell receptor beta chains sequenced from one sample in a study of blood T cell repertoires in COVID-19. The repertoire was sequenced with immunoSEQ multiplex PCR; TCRdb's copy has only in-frame clones and lacks some. The sample includes about 150,000 clones, around 84% of them seen just once. The sequencing input was peripheral blood. Receptors were obtained from a woman in her fifties or sixties with acute or convalescent COVID-19.

The chain couples TRBV7-9 to TRBJ2-1; 8 bases map to TRBD2. Germline values: CDR1 SEHNR, CDR2 FQNEAQ (reference sequence). CDR3 size: 16 residues. The trim removed 4 bases at V and 4 bases at J, leaving 9 bases unmatched. The CDR3 here is CASSSSGGGLYNEQFF. CDR3 DNA sequence: TGTGCCAGCAGCTCCAGTGGCGGGGGGCTTTACAATGAGCAGTTCTTC.

CDR3 coding DNA: TGTGCCAGCAGTGAAACGGGACAGGTGGCCACTGAAGCTTTCTTT. Translating gives CASSETGQVATEAFF. This rearrangement joins TRBV6-4 to TRBJ1-1; 8 nucleotides align to TRBD1. This CDR3 spans 15 amino acids. In germline, CDR1 is MRHNA, CDR2 SNTAGT. The ends lost 3 bases at V and 4 bases at J; junction bases unmatched: 7.

The chain links TRBV2 to TRBJ1-2, with D possibly TRBD1 on 5 matching bases. The CDR3 loop spans 13 amino acids. Germline V CDR1 and CDR2: SNHLY, FYNNEI. The germline V and J ends were trimmed by 4 bases and 3 bases, with 9 bases remaining between them. CDR3 residues: CASSGGEDYGYTF. CDR3 in DNA: TGTGCCAGCAGTGGGGGGGAAGACTATGGCTACACCTTC.

V and J are TRBV27 and TRBJ1-5, with 9 bases identical to TRBD1. The length of the CDR3 is 14 residues. Trimming cost V 6 bases and J 6 bases; bases outside gene matches: 6. From germline, CDR1 is MNHEY and CDR2 SMNVEV (reference sequence). CDR3 bases: TGTGCCAGCAGCGATGGGACAGGGATTCAGCCCCAGCATTTT. Translation gives CASSDGTGIQPQHF.

A few counts support this clone. This rearrangement joins TRBV12-3 or TRBV12-4 to TRBJ2-3; possibly TRBD2 for D (5 bases). The CDR3 consists of 13 residues. Trimming removed 6 bases at V and 10 bases at J, with 17 bases between. CDR3 region: CASRRTSPGAQYF. CDR3 nucleotide sequence: TGTGCCAGCAGAAGGACTTCGCCCGGGGCGCAGTATTTT.

This clone was detected once. This chain links TRBV5-1 with TRBJ1-5, with 10 bases lining up with TRBD1. After removal of 1 base from V and 6 bases from J, the junction contained 13 bases not matched to a gene. Germline CDR1 is SGHRS and CDR2 is YFSETQ. CDR3 size: 18 residues. The CDR3 DNA is TGCGCCAGCAGCTTGAATCCGACAGGGGGCGAGGTCGGTCAGCCCCAGCATTTT. Translated, it gives CASSLNPTGGEVGQPQHF.

The chain uses TRBV9 and TRBJ2-3, with 7 bases lining up with TRBD1. Per the germline V gene, CDR1 is SGDLS and CDR2 is YYNGEE. The CDR3 contains 16 residues. The J segment lost 6 bases and the V segment lost 3 bases, leaving 13 bases of the junction unmatched. CDR3: CASSAGTGAITDTQYF. In DNA form, the CDR3 reads TGTGCCAGCAGCGCGGGAACAGGGGCTATTACGGATACGCAGTATTTT.

This chain links TRBV7-6 with TRBJ2-3; 13 positions agree with TRBD2. Germline CDR1 SGHVS, CDR2 FNYEAQ. CDR3 length: 17 residues. After removal of 1 base from V and 1 base from J, the junction contained 2 bases not matched to a gene. CDR3 in amino acids: CASSLGGTSGGTDTQYF. CDR3 nucleotide sequence: TGTGCCAGCAGCTTAGGAGGGACTAGCGGGGGCACAGATACGCAGTATTTT.